Listed here is a single TCR beta chain. CDR1 is LGHDT, CDR2 YNNKEL, per germline (reference sequence). The CDR3 extends over 14 amino acids. Between the trimmed V and J ends, which lost 4 bases and 1 base, there was a span of 10 bases. With random hexamers, reverse transcription was performed on about 0.45 to 1 ug of RNA. TCRdb ran MiXCR on the immunoSEQ multiplex PCR reads and lists one entry per CDR3 protein. The sample contains roughly 140,000 distinct CDR3 sequences, approximately 95% of which appear only once. The data are from a study of CD8 T cells in Susac syndrome. The sequence was collected from a human donor with Susac syndrome. Sequencing used CD4+ T cells from PBMCs. The J gene is TRBJ2-5, the V gene TRBV3-1, with D possibly matching TRBD1 (7 bases). CDR3: CASSRRGVQETQYF. The CDR3 bases are TGTGCCAGCAGCCGCAGGGGGGTCCAAGAGACCCAGTACTTC.